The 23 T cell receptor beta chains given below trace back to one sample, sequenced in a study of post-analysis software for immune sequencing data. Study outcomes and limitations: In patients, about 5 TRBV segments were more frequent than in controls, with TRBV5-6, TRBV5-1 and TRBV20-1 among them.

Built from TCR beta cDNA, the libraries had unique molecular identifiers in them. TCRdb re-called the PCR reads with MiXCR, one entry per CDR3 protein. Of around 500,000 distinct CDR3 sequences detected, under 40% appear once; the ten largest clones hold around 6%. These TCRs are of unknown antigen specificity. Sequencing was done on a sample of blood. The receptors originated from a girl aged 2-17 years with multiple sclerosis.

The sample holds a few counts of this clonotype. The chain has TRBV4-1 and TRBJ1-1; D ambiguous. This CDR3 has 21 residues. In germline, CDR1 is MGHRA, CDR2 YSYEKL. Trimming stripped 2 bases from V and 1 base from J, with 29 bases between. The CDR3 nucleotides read TGCGCCAGCAGCCAACCAGAGGAGTTGCAGCCAGCCGGACGATGGAACACTGAAGCTTTCTTT. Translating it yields CASSQPEELQPAGRWNTEAFF.

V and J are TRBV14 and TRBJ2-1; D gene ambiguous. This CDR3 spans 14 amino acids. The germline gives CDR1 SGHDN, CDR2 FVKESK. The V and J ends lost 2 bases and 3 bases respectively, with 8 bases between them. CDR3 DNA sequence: TGTGCCAGCAGCCAATCAAGGATCTACAATGAGCAGTTCTTC. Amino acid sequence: CASSQSRIYNEQFF.

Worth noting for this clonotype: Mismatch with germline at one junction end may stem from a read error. CDR3 sequence (DNA): TGTGCCAGCAGCTTAAACTCTGGGGCCAACGTCCGGACTTTC. It yields the protein CASSLNSGANVRTF. The chain carries TRBV11-3 and TRBJ2-6; D is possibly TRBD1 (5 bases). From germline, CDR1 is SGHNT and CDR2 YENEEA. There are 14 residues in the CDR3.

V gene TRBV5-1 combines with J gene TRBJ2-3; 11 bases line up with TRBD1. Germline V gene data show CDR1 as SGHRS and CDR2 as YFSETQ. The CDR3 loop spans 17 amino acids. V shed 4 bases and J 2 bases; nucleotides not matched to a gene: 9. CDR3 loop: CASSPGQGALYTDTQYF. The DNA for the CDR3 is TGCGCCAGCAGCCCAGGACAGGGGGCGCTTTACACAGATACGCAGTATTTT.

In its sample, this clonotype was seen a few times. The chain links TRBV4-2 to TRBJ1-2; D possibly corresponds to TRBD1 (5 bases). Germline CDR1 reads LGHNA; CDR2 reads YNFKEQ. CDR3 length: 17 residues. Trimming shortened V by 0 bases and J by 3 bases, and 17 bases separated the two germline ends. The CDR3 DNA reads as TGTGCCAGCAGCCAAGAAGGGTCAAGGGGAGGTTACTATGGCTACACCTTC. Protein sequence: CASSQEGSRGGYYGYTF.

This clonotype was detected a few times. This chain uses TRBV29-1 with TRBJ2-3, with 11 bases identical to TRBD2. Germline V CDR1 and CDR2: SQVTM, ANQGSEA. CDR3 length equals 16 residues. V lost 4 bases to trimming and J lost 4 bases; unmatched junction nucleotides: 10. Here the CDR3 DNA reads TGCAGCGTTGGACTAGCGGGAACTCCATGGGCAGATACGCAGTATTTT. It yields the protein CSVGLAGTPWADTQYF.

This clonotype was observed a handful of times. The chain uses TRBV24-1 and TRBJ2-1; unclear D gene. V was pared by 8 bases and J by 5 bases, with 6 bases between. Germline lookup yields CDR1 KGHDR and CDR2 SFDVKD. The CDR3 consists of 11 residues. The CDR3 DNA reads TGTGCCACCATGCGGAACAATGAGCAGTTCTTC. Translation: CATMRNNEQFF.

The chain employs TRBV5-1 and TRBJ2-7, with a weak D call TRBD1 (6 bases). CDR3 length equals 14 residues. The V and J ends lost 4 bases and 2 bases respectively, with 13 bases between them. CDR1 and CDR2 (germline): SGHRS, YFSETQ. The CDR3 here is CASSPAGQPYEQYF. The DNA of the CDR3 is TGCGCCAGCAGCCCAGCTGGACAGCCCTACGAGCAGTACTTC.

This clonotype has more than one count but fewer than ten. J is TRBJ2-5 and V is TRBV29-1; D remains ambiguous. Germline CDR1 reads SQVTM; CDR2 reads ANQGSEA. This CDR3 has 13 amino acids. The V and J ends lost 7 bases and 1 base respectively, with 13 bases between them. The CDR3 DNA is TGCAGCGGCAAAAAGGGCGGCCAAGAGACCCAGTACTTC. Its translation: CSGKKGGQETQYF.

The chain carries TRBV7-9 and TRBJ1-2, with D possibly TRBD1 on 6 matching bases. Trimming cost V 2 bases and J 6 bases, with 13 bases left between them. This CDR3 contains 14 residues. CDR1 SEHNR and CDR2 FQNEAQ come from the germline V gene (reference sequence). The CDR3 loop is CASSLLQGYHGYTF. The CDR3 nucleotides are TGTGCCAGCAGCTTACTCCAGGGGTATCATGGCTACACCTTC.

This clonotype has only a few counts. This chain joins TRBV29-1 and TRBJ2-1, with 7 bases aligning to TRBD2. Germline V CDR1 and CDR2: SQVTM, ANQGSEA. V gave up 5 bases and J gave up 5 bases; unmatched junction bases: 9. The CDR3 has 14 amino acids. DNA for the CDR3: TGCAGCGTTAGCGGGACTGGCGGCCACAATGAGCAGTTCTTC. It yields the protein CSVSGTGGHNEQFF.

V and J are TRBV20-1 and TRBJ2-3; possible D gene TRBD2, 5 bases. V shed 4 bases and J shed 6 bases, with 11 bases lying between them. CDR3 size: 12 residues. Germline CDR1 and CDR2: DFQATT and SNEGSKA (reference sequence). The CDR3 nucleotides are TGCAGTGCTAAGACTATGACGGATACGCAGTATTTT. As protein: CSAKTMTDTQYF.

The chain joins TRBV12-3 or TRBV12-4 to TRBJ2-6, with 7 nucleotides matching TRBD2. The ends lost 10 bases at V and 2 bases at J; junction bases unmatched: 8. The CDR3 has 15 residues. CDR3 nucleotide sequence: TGTGCCACCTTCGAGGGAGGGGCTGGGGCCAACGTCCTGACTTTC. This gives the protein CATFEGGAGANVLTF.

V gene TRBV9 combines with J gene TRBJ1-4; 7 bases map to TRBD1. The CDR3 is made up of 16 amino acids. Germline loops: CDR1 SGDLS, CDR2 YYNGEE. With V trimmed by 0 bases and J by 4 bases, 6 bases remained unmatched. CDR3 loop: CASSVGEGQINEKLFF. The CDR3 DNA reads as TGTGCCAGCAGCGTAGGGGAGGGACAGATTAATGAAAAACTGTTTTTT.

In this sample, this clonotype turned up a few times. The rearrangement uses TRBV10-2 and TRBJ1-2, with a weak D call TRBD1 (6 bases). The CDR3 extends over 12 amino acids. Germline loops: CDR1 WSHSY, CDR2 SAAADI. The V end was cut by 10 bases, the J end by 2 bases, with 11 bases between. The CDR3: CATEGQNYGYTF. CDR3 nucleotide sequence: TGCGCCACAGAAGGACAGAACTATGGCTACACCTTC.

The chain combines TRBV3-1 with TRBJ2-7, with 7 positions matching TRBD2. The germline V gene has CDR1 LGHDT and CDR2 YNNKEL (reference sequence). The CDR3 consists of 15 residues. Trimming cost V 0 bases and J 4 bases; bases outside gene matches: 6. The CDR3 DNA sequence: TGTGCCAGCAGCCAAGATGGGGGGGATTATTACGAGCAGTACTTC. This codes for CASSQDGGDYYEQYF.

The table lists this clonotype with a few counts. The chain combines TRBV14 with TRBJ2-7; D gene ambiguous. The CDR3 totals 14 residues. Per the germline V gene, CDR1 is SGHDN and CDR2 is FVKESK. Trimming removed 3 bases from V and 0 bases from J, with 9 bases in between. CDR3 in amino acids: CASSQGTYSYEQYF. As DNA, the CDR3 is TGTGCCAGCAGCCAGGGTACCTACTCCTACGAGCAGTACTTC.

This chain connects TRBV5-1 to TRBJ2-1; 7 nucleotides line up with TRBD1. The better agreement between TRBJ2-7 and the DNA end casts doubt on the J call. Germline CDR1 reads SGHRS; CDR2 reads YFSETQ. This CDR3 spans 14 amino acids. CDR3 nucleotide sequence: TGCGCCAGCAGCCCCAGGGAAGGGGGCGGCGAGCAGTACTTC. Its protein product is CASSPREGGGEQYF.

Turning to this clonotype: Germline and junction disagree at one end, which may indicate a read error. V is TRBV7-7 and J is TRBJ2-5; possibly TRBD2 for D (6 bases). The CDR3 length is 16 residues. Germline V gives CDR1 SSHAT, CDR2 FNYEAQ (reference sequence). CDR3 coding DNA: TGTGCTAGCAGCCCCGGGAGACTCATTCACCAAGAGACCCAGTACTTC. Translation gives CASSPGRLIHQETQYF.

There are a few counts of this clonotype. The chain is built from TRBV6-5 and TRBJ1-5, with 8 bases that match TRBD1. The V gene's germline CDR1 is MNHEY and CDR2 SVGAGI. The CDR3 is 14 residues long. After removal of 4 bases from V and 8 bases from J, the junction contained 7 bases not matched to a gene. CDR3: CASSFGQGQEPQHF. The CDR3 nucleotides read TGTGCCAGCAGTTTCGGACAGGGCCAGGAGCCCCAGCATTTT.

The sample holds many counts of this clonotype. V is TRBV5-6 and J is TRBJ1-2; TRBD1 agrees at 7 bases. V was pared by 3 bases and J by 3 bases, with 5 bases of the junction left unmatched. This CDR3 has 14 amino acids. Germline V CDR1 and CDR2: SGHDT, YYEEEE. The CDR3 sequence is CASSSYGTDYGYTF. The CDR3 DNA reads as TGTGCCAGCAGCTCTTACGGGACAGACTATGGCTACACCTTC.

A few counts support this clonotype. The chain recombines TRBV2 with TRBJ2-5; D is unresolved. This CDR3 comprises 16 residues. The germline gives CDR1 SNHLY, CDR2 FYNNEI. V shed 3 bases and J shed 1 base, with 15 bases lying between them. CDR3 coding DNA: TGTGCCAGCAGTGATAACTCCCCAGGACCCCAAGAGACCCAGTACTTC. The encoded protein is CASSDNSPGPQETQYF.

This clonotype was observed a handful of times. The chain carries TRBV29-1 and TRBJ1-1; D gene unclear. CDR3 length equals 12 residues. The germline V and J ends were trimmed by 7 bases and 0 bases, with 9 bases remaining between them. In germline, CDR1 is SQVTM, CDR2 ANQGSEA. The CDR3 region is CSATLLNTEAFF. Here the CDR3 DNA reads TGCAGCGCTACCCTCCTGAACACTGAAGCTTTCTTT. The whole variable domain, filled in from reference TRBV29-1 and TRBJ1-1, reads SAVISQKPSRDICQRGTSLTIQCQVDSQVTMMFWYRQQPGQSLTLIATANQGSEATYESGFVIDKFPISRPNLTFSTLTVSNMSPEDSSIYLCSATLLNTEAFFGQGTRLTVV.